This T cell receptor (beta chain) was observed in a study of blood T cell repertoires in COVID-19. The protocol was immunoSEQ multiplex PCR, while the TCRdb copy is restricted to in-frame clones and leaves out a portion. Here the sample spans fewer than 350,000 clones, 81% being singletons. Per germline, CDR1 SGHDT and CDR2 YYEEEE. Unmatched junction bases numbered 3, after V lost 0 bases and J lost 2 bases. The CDR3 runs to 15 residues. The chain uses TRBV5-6 and TRBJ2-3; TRBD1 agrees at 7 bases. The specimen sequenced was peripheral blood. This receptor was obtained from a woman aged 60-70 years with active or convalescent COVID-19. Here the CDR3 reads CASSLVQGNTDTQYF. The CDR3 DNA is TGTGCCAGCAGCTTGGTACAGGGGAACACAGATACGCAGTATTTT.